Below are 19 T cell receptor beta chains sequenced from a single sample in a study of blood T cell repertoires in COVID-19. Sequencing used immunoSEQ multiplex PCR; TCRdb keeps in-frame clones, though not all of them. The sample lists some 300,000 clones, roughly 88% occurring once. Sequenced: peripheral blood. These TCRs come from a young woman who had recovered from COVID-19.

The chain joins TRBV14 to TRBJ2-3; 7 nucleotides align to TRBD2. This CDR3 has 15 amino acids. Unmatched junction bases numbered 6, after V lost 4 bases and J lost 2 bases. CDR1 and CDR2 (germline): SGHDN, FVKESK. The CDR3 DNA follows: TGTGCCAGCAGCCCCCTGGGGGGGAACACAGATACGCAGTATTTT. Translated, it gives CASSPLGGNTDTQYF.

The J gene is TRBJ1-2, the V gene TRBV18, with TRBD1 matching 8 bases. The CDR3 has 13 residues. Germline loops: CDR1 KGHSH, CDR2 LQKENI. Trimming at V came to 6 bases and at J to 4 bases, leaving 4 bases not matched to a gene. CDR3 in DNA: TGTGCCAGCTCTGGTGGACAGGGCTATGGCTACACCTTC. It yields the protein CASSGGQGYGYTF. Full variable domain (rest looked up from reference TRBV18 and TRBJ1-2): NAGVMQNPRHLVRRRGQEARLRCSPMKGHSHVYWYRQLPEEGLKFMVYLQKENIIDESGMPKERFSAEFPKEGPSILRIQQVVRGDSAAYFCASSGGQGYGYTFGSGTRLTVV.

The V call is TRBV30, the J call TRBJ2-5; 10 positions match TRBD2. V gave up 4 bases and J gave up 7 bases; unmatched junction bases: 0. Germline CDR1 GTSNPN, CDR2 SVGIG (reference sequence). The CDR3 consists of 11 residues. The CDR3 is CAWTSGGTQYF. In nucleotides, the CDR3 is TGTGCCTGGACTAGCGGGGGGACCCAGTACTTC. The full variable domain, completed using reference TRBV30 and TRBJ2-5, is SQTIHQWPATLVQPVGSPLSLECTVEGTSNPNLYWYRQAAGRGLQLLFYSVGIGQISSEVPQNLSASRPQDRQFILSSKKLLLSDSGFYLCAWTSGGTQYFGPGTRLLVL.

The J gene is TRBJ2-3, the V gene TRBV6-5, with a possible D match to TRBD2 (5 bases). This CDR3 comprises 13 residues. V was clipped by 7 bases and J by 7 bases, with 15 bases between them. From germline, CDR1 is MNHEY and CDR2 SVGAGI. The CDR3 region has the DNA TGTGCCAGCACGGTGAGCGGAGCAAATACGCAGTATTTT. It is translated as CASTVSGANTQYF.

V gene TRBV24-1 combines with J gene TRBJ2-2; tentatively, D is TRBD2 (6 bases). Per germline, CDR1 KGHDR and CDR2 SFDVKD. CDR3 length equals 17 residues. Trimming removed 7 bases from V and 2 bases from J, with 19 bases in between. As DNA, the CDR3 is TGTGCCACCAGCGGGGTGACACGGAGGGATAACACCGGGGAGCTGTTTTTT. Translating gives CATSGVTRRDNTGELFF.

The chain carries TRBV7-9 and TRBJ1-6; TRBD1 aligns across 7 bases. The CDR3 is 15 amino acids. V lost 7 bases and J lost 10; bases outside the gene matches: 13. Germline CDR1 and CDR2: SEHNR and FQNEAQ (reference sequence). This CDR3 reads CASTPRGQEDSPLHF. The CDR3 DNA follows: TGTGCCAGCACCCCTAGGGGGCAAGAGGACTCACCCCTCCACTTT.

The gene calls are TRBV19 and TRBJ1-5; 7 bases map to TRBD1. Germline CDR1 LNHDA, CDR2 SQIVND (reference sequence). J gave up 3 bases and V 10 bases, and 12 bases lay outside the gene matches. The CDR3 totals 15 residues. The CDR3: CATSGGPKPNQPQHF. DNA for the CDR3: TGTGCCACCTCAGGGGGACCGAAACCCAATCAGCCCCAGCATTTT.

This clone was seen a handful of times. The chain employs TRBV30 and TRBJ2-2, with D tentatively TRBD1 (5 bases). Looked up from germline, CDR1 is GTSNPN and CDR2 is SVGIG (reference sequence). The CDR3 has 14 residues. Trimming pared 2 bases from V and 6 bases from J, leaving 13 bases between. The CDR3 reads CAWSPLRVAGELFF. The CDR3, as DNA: TGTGCCTGGAGTCCCCTCAGGGTCGCCGGGGAGCTGTTTTTT.

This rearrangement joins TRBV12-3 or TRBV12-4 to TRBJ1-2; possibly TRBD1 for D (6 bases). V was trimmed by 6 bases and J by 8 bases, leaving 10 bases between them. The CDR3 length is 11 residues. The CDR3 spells CASSYRDGYTF. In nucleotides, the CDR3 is TGTGCCAGCAGCTACAGGGACGGCTACACCTTC.

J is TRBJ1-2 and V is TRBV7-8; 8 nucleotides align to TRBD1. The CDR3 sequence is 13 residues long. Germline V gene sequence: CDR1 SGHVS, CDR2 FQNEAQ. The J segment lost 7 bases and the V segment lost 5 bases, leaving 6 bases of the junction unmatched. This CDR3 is CASSKTGVGGYTF. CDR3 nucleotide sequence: TGTGCCAGCAGCAAGACAGGGGTGGGTGGCTACACCTTC.

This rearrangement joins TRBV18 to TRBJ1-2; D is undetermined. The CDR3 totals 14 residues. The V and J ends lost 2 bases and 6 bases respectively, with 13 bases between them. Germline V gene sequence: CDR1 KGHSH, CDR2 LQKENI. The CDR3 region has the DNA TGTGCCAGCTCACCAATCGAGGGCCAGAATGGCTACACCTTC. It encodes CASSPIEGQNGYTF.

The CDR3: CASASLGASGPQHF. For the CDR3, the DNA is TGTGCCAGCGCGAGCTTGGGGGCCTCGGGGCCCCAGCATTTT. The V and J genes are TRBV2 and TRBJ1-5, with TRBD1 as a possible D gene (6 bases). Per the germline V gene, CDR1 is SNHLY and CDR2 is FYNNEI. The CDR3 sequence is 14 residues long. Trimming removed 8 bases from V and 9 bases from J, with 20 bases in between.

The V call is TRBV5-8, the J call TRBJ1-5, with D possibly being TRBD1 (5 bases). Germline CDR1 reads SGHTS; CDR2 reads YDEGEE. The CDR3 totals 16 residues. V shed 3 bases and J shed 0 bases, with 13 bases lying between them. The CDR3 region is CASSWMGQYSNQPQHF. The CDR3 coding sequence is TGTGCCAGCAGCTGGATGGGGCAGTATAGCAATCAGCCCCAGCATTTT. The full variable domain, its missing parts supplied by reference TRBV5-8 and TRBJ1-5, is EAGVTQSPTHLIKTRGQQATLRCSPISGHTSVYWYQQALGLGLQFLLWYDEGEERNRGNFPPRFSGRQFPNYSSELNVNALELEDSALYLCASSWMGQYSNQPQHFGDGTRLSIL.

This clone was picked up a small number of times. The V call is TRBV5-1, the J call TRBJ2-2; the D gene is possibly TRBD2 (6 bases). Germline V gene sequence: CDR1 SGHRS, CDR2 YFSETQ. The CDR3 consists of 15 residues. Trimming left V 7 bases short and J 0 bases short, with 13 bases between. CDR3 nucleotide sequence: TGCGCCAGCGCGCTCGGGGGAGCGAACACCGGGGAGCTGTTTTTT. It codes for CASALGGANTGELFF.

The CDR3 reads CASSPRGPLREQYF. The CDR3 DNA is TGTGCCAGCAGCCCCAGGGGTCCTCTCCGGGAGCAGTACTTC. The chain has TRBV11-2 and TRBJ2-7; D might be TRBD1 (6 bases). V was trimmed by 5 bases and J by 7 bases, leaving 18 bases between them. Germline CDR1 is SGHAT and CDR2 is FQNNGV. The CDR3 runs to 14 residues.

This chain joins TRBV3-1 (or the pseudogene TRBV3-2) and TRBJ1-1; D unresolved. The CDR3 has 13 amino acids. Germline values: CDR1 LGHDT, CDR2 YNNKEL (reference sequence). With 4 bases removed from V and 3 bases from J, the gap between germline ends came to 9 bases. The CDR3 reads CASSLRGDTEAFF. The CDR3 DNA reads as TGTGCCAGCAGCCTCCGGGGTGACACTGAAGCTTTCTTT.

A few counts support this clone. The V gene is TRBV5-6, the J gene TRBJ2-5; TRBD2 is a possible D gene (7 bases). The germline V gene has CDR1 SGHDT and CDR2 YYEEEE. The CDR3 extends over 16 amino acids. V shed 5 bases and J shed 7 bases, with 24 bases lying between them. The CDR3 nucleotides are TGTGCCAGCAGAGATACCACCGCGGGGGCCGAAGGGACCCAGTACTTC. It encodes CASRDTTAGAEGTQYF.

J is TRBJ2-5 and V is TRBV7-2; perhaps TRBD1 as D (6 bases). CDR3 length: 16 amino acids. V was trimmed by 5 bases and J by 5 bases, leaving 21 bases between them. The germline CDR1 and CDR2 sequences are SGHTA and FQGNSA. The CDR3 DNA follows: TGTGCCAGCAGCCCCAACAGGGTCAGCGTCGGGGAGACCCAGTACTTC. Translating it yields CASSPNRVSVGETQYF.

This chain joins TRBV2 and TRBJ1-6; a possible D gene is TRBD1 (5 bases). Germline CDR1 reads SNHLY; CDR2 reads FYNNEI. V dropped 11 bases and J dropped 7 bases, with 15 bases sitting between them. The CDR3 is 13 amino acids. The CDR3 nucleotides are TGTGCCGGGCAGGGACTTGGAAATTCACCCCTCCACTTT. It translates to CAGQGLGNSPLHF.